The 28 T cell receptor beta chains listed next were all sequenced from one sample in a study of CD8+ T cells in alopecia areata. Extracted RNA was reverse transcribed into cDNA, the sequencing template. The repertoire was sequenced with immunoSEQ multiplex PCR; TCRdb's copy has only in-frame clones and lacks some. This table holds about 200,000 clones, 50% to 60% found once. Treatment given: oral pan-JAK inhibitor, 5-10 mg twice daily. The starting material was CD4+ T cells sorted from blood, obtained at week 4, from a patient treated with tofacitinib. The receptors were sampled from a human donor with alopecia areata.

The rearrangement joins TRBV28 to TRBJ2-5; D may be TRBD1 (8 bases). Trimming left V 10 bases short and J 5 bases short, with 14 bases between. The CDR3 sequence is 12 residues long. CDR1 is MDHEN and CDR2 is SYDVKM in the germline V gene. CDR3: CATKQGGETQYF. The CDR3 DNA reads TGTGCCACCAAACAGGGGGGGGAGACCCAGTACTTC.

V usage is TRBV6-6 and J usage is TRBJ2-1, with no clear D. The ends were cut back, 11 bases at V and 0 bases at J, with 11 bases in the middle. The germline V gene encodes CDR1 MNHNY and CDR2 SVGAGI (reference sequence). This CDR3 is 13 amino acids long. The CDR3 loop reads CAAGQSSYNEQFF. CDR3 nucleotides: TGTGCCGCCGGTCAGAGCTCCTACAATGAGCAGTTCTTC.

This chain connects TRBV29-1 to TRBJ2-5; D ambiguous. This CDR3 has 14 residues. Per the germline V gene, CDR1 is SQVTM and CDR2 is ANQGSEA. The germline V and J ends were trimmed by 3 bases and 2 bases, with 13 bases remaining between them. DNA for the CDR3: TGCAGCGTTGACATGGCGACGCCTCAAGAGACCCAGTACTTC. Amino acid sequence: CSVDMATPQETQYF.

This chain links TRBV2 with TRBJ1-5; tentatively, D is TRBD1 (5 bases). Trimming stripped 6 bases from V and 4 bases from J, with 7 bases between. This CDR3 is 12 amino acids long. Germline CDR1 reads SNHLY; CDR2 reads FYNNEI. The CDR3 reads CASRGVNQPQHF. The CDR3, as DNA: TGTGCCAGCAGAGGGGTGAATCAGCCCCAGCATTTT.

The rearrangement joins TRBV9 to TRBJ2-6; D may correspond to TRBD1 or TRBD2 (6 bases each). This CDR3 comprises 20 residues. V lost 0 bases, J lost 6 bases, and 25 bases lay in between. CDR1 and CDR2 from the germline V gene are SGDLS and YYNGEE. CDR3 nucleotide sequence: TGTGCCAGCAGCGTAGGACCCGGAGGGAACACAGGGAGTTCGGCCAACGTCCTGACTTTC. It specifies CASSVGPGGNTGSSANVLTF.

The CDR3 reads CASSQENSYYGYTF. The CDR3 DNA is TGTGCCAGCAGCCAAGAAAACAGTTACTATGGCTACACCTTC. V gene TRBV14 combines with J gene TRBJ1-2, with D uncertain. The CDR3 length is 14 residues. Germline lookup yields CDR1 SGHDN and CDR2 FVKESK. V was trimmed by 0 bases and J by 3 bases, leaving 8 bases between them.

Here the CDR3 DNA reads TGTGCCTGGAGTCTCGGGAACTATGGCTACACCTTC. It is translated as CAWSLGNYGYTF. V and J are TRBV30 and TRBJ1-2; no clear D gene. Germline CDR1 and CDR2: GTSNPN and SVGIG (reference sequence). CDR3 length: 12 residues. Trimming cost V 2 bases and J 2 bases, with 6 bases left between them.

V and J are TRBV30 and TRBJ1-4; D remains ambiguous. Between the trimmed V and J ends, which lost 2 bases and 7 bases, there was a span of 11 bases. The germline V gene has CDR1 GTSNPN and CDR2 SVGIG (reference sequence). The CDR3 is 13 residues long. CDR3 residues: CAWSPVSGEKLFF. Here the CDR3 DNA reads TGTGCCTGGAGTCCAGTTTCCGGTGAAAAACTGTTTTTT.

The gene calls are TRBV30 and TRBJ1-1; 9 bases match TRBD1. Germline lookup yields CDR1 GTSNPN and CDR2 SVGIG (reference sequence). With V trimmed by 3 bases and J by 3 bases, 5 bases remained unmatched. The CDR3 covers 14 residues. CDR3 in DNA: TGTGCCTGGAGAACAGGGGGCGCGGACACTGAAGCTTTCTTT. Translation: CAWRTGGADTEAFF.

This chain links TRBV14 with TRBJ2-7; D remains ambiguous. Germline CDR1 and CDR2: SGHDN and FVKESK. Trimming cost V 2 bases and J 6 bases, with 8 bases left between them. The CDR3 totals 12 residues. CDR3 nucleotides: TGTGCCAGCAGCCAATCAGGATCCGAGCAGTACTTC. Encoded protein: CASSQSGSEQYF.

The chain employs TRBV28 and TRBJ2-7, with TRBD1 matching 11 bases. J gave up 3 bases and V 7 bases, and 8 bases lay outside the gene matches. There are 15 residues in the CDR3. Germline values: CDR1 MDHEN, CDR2 SYDVKM. The CDR3 is CASNPPGQGVYEQYF. DNA of the CDR3: TGTGCCAGCAACCCTCCGGGACAGGGGGTCTACGAGCAGTACTTC.

This chain connects TRBV6-5 to TRBJ1-2, with D unresolved. Trimming stripped 2 bases from V and 8 bases from J, with 12 bases between. The CDR3 is made up of 13 amino acids. Germline V gives CDR1 MNHEY, CDR2 SVGAGI. The CDR3 nucleotides read TGTGCCAGCAGTTACAGCGGGTTTCCGGGCTACACCTTC. It translates to CASSYSGFPGYTF.

The chain has TRBV30 and TRBJ2-7; 8 positions agree with TRBD1. The germline CDR1 and CDR2 sequences are GTSNPN and SVGIG (reference sequence). V was pared by 5 bases and J by 5 bases, with 11 bases of the junction left unmatched. CDR3 length equals 14 residues. CDR3 bases: TGTGCCTGGGGAGGCCGGACAGGGTCCCACGAGCAGTACTTC. This translates into CAWGGRTGSHEQYF.

This chain's CDR3 is CASSLSLPANTGELFF. DNA of the CDR3: TGTGCCAGCAGTTTATCCCTACCCGCGAACACCGGGGAGCTGTTTTTT. The V gene is TRBV28, the J gene TRBJ2-2; D is unresolved. With 1 base removed from V and 0 bases from J, the gap between germline ends came to 9 bases. The V gene's germline CDR1 is MDHEN and CDR2 SYDVKM. The length of the CDR3 is 16 residues.

The chain links TRBV7-2 to TRBJ2-1; the match to TRBD2 covers 11 bases. The V segment lost 5 bases and the J segment 5 bases; nucleotides outside the gene matches: 5. Germline V gene lookup returns CDR1 SGHTA and CDR2 FQGNSA. CDR3 length equals 15 residues. CDR3 residues: CASSLSGGAHNEQFF. The CDR3 bases are TGTGCCAGCAGCCTTAGCGGGGGGGCCCACAATGAGCAGTTCTTC.

The chain joins TRBV7-9 to TRBJ1-2; no firm D call. Per germline, CDR1 SEHNR and CDR2 FQNEAQ (reference sequence). Trimming stripped 6 bases from V and 8 bases from J, with 13 bases between. This CDR3 has 12 amino acids. CDR3 sequence (DNA): TGTGCCAGCAGTCCCGTTCGGTGGGGCTACACCTTC. Translating gives CASSPVRWGYTF.

V and J are TRBV27 and TRBJ2-5; 9 nucleotides agree with TRBD1. CDR3 length equals 14 residues. J lost 5 bases, V lost 5 bases, and 6 bases had no gene match. Germline V gives CDR1 MNHEY, CDR2 SMNVEV (reference sequence). CDR3 coding DNA: TGTGCCAGCAGTATCGGGACAGGGTTTGAGACCCAGTACTTC. Translated, it gives CASSIGTGFETQYF.

The chain combines TRBV4-2 with TRBJ1-2, with no clear D. The CDR3 spans 13 residues. CDR1 and CDR2 from the germline V gene are LGHNA and YNFKEQ. V was trimmed by 6 bases and J by 8 bases, leaving 16 bases between them. The CDR3 bases are TGTGCCAGCAGACCAACGGGAGGACGAGGCTACACCTTC. This translates into CASRPTGGRGYTF.

The chain uses TRBV9 and TRBJ2-5, with 8 bases matching TRBD1. V shed 0 bases and J 1 base; nucleotides not matched to a gene: 5. The germline gives CDR1 SGDLS, CDR2 YYNGEE. The CDR3 extends over 16 amino acids. CDR3 sequence: CASSVGGQGIQETQYF. The CDR3 DNA follows: TGTGCCAGCAGCGTAGGAGGACAGGGAATCCAAGAGACCCAGTACTTC.

The rearrangement links TRBV5-6 to TRBJ2-3; D gene unclear. In germline, CDR1 is SGHDT, CDR2 YYEEEE. The CDR3 contains 13 residues. Trimming removed 4 bases from V and 6 bases from J, with 12 bases in between. The CDR3 sequence is CASSVKSVDTQYF. CDR3 DNA sequence: TGTGCCAGCAGCGTTAAGTCGGTCGATACGCAGTATTTT.

This chain joins TRBV6-5 and TRBJ2-7; tentatively, D is TRBD1 (5 bases). Per germline, CDR1 MNHEY and CDR2 SVGAGI. This CDR3 has 15 amino acids. Between the trimmed V and J ends, which lost 5 bases and 5 bases, there was a span of 19 bases. CDR3: CASSRQYGHFDEQYF. CDR3 nucleotide sequence: TGTGCCAGCAGTCGGCAATACGGACACTTCGACGAGCAGTACTTC.

This clone was recorded once. V is TRBV29-1 and J is TRBJ2-7; 7 bases agree with TRBD1. CDR3 length equals 12 residues. Germline V lookup: CDR1 SQVTM, CDR2 ANQGSEA. V gave up 2 bases and J gave up 11 bases; unmatched junction bases: 9. The CDR3 DNA sequence: TGCAGCGTTGAACAGGGGGTCGGTGAGAAGTACTTC. Residues: CSVEQGVGEKYF.

J is TRBJ2-7 and V is TRBV18, with TRBD1 matching over 11 bases. Trimming at V came to 6 bases and at J to 6 bases, leaving 7 bases not matched to a gene. Germline values: CDR1 KGHSH, CDR2 LQKENI. The CDR3 loop spans 14 amino acids. The CDR3, as DNA: TGTGCCAGCTCCGCCGGACAGGGGGCGGGCGAGCAGTACTTC. Its protein is CASSAGQGAGEQYF. Full variable domain (outside the CDR3, taken from reference TRBV18 and TRBJ2-7): NAGVMQNPRHLVRRRGQEARLRCSPMKGHSHVYWYRQLPEEGLKFMVYLQKENIIDESGMPKERFSAEFPKEGPSILRIQQVVRGDSAAYFCASSAGQGAGEQYFGPGTRLTVT.

The chain combines TRBV5-4 with TRBJ2-7; D may be TRBD1 (5 bases). CDR1 and CDR2 from the germline V gene are SGHNT and YYREEE (reference sequence). The CDR3 length is 14 residues. Deletions cut 4 bases from V and 3 bases from J, with 14 bases between. For the CDR3, the DNA is TGTGCCAGCAGCGCGACAGCCTCGGACTACGAGCAGTACTTC. It specifies CASSATASDYEQYF.

The V gene is TRBV9, the J gene TRBJ1-6, with TRBD1 as a possible D gene (5 bases). CDR1 and CDR2 (germline): SGDLS, YYNGEE. This CDR3 spans 13 amino acids. V was clipped by 5 bases and J by 7 bases, with 10 bases between them. The CDR3 DNA reads as TGTGCCAGCAGTACGGACACAAATTCACCCCTCCACTTT. It encodes CASSTDTNSPLHF.

The CDR3 loop is CASSLEAGNQPQHF. In DNA, the CDR3 is TGTGCCAGCAGCTTAGAAGCGGGTAATCAGCCCCAGCATTTT. The chain uses TRBV7-8 and TRBJ1-5; no firm D call. The CDR3 is 14 residues long. Germline V gene sequence: CDR1 SGHVS, CDR2 FQNEAQ. V lost 1 base and J 4 bases, leaving 8 bases between the germline ends.

The chain uses TRBV10-3 and TRBJ2-5; 12 nucleotides match TRBD2. Per the germline V gene, CDR1 is ENHRY and CDR2 is SYGVKD. V lost 6 bases, J lost 3 bases, and 5 bases stayed unmatched. This CDR3 comprises 15 residues. CDR3 coding DNA: TGTGCCATCAGCGGACTAGCGGGGAAGGAAGAGACCCAGTACTTC. Its translation is CAISGLAGKEETQYF.

This chain connects TRBV18 to TRBJ2-1; the D gene is possibly TRBD1 (6 bases). The CDR3 has 14 residues. V was shortened by 3 bases and J by 8 bases, with 14 bases between the two germline ends. Germline lookup yields CDR1 KGHSH and CDR2 LQKENI. CDR3 bases: TGTGCCAGCTCACCGACCAGGGGAACGCATGAGCAGTTCTTC. Its translation is CASSPTRGTHEQFF.